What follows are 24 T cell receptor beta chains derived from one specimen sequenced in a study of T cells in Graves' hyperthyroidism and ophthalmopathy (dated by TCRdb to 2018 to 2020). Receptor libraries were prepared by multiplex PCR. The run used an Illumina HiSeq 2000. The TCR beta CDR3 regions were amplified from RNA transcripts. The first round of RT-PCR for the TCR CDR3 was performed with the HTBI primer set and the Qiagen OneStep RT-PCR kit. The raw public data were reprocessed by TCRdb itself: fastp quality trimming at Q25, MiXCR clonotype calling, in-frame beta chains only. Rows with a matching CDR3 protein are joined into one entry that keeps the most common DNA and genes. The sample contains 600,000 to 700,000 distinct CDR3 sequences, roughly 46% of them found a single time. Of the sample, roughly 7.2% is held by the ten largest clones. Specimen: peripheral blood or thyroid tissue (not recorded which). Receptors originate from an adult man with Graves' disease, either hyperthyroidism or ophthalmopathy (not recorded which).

The CDR3 DNA reads TGTGCCAGCAGTTACGGGTCGGGTCTCACCGGGGAGCTGTTTTTT. Encoded protein: CASSYGSGLTGELFF. The chain uses TRBV12-3 or TRBV12-4 and TRBJ2-2; no clear D. The CDR3 has 15 residues. Trimming pared 4 bases from V and 4 bases from J, leaving 13 bases between.

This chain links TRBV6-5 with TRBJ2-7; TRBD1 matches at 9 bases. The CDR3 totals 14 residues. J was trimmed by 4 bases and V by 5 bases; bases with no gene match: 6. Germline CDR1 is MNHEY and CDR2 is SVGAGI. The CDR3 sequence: CASSAWDREYEQYF. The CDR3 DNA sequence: TGTGCCAGCAGTGCCTGGGACAGGGAGTACGAGCAGTACTTC.

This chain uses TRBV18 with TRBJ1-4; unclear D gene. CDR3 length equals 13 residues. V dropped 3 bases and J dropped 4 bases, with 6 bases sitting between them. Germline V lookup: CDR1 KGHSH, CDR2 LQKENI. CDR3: CASSPRYNEKLFF. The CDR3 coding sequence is TGTGCCAGCTCACCCCGATATAATGAAAAACTGTTTTTT.

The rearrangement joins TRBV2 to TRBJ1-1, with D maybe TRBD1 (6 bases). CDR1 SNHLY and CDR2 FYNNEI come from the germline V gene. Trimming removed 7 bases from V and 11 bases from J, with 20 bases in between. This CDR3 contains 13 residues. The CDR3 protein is CASNLGQLGTAFF. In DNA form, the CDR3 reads TGTGCCAGCAACCTCGGACAGCTGGGTACGGCTTTCTTT.

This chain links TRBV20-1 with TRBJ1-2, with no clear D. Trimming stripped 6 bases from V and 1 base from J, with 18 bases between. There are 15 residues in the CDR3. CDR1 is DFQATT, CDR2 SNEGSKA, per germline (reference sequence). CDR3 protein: CSASSVDEGNYGYTF. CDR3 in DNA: TGCAGTGCCAGCAGCGTAGATGAGGGTAACTATGGCTACACCTTC.

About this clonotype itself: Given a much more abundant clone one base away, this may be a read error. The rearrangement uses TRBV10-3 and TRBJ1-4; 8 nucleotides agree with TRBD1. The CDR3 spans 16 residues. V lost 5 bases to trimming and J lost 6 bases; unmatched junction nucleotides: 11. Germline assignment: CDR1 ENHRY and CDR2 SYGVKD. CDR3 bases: TGTGCCATCAGTTCCCGGACAGGGCGAGAGGATGAAAAACTGTTTTTT. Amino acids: CAISSRTGREDEKLFF.

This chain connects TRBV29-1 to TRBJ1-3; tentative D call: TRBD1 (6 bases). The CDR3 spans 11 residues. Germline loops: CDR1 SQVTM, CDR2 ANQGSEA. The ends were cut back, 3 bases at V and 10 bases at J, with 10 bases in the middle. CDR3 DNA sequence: TGCAGCGTTGAGACAGGAATGACCATATATTTT. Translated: CSVETGMTIYF.

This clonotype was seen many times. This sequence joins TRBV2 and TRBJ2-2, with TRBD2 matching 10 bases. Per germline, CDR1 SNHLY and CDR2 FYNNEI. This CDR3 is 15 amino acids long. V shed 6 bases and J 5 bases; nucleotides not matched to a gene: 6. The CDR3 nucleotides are TGTGCCAGCAGCTTATTAGCGGGAGGTACCGGGGAGCTGTTTTTT. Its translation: CASSLLAGGTGELFF.

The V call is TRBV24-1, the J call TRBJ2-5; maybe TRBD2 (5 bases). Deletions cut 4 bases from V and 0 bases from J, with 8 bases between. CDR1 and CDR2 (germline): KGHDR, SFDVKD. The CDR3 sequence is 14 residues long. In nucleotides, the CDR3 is TGTGCCACCAGTGAAACCGGGAACCAAGAGACCCAGTACTTC. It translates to CATSETGNQETQYF.

The CDR3: CASSGRAQHF. DNA of the CDR3: TGTGCCAGTAGTGGCCGGGCCCAGCATTTT. V usage is TRBV19 and J usage is TRBJ1-5, with D unresolved. There are 10 residues in the CDR3. Deletions cut 5 bases from V and 11 bases from J, with 7 bases between. Germline CDR1 is LNHDA and CDR2 is SQIVND (reference sequence).

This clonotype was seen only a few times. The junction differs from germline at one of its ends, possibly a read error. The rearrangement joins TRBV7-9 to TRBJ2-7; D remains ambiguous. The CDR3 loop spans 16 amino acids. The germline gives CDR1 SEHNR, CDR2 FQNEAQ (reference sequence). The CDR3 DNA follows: TGCGCCAGCAGCCAAGAGCGAACAGCCCCTGGAATGGAGCAGTACTTC. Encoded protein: CASSQERTAPGMEQYF.

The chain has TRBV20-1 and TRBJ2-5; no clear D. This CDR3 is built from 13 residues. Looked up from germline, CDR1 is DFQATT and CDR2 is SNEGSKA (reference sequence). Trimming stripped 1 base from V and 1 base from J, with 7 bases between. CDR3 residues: CSARVGIQETQYF. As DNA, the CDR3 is TGCAGTGCTAGAGTTGGAATCCAAGAGACCCAGTACTTC.

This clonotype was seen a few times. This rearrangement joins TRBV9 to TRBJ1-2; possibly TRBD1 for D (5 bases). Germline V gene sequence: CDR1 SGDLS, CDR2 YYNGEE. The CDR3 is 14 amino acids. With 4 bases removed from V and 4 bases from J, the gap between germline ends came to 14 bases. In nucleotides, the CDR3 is TGTGCCAGCAGCCAAGGGGCCTTTGCCTATGGCTACACCTTC. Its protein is CASSQGAFAYGYTF.

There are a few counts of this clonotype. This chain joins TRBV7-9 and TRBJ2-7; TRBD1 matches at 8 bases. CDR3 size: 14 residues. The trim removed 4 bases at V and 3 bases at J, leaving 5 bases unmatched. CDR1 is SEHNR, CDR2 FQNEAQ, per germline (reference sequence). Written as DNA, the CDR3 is TGTGCCAGCAGCTCCCGGGACAGGAACTACGAGCAGTACTTC. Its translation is CASSSRDRNYEQYF.

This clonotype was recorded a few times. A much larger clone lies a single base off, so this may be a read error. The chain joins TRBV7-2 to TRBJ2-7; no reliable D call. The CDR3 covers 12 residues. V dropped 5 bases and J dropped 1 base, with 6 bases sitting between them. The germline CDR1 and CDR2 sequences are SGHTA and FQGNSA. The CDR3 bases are TGTGCCAGCAGCAAGGATTCCTACGAGCAGTACTTC. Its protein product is CASSKDSYEQYF.

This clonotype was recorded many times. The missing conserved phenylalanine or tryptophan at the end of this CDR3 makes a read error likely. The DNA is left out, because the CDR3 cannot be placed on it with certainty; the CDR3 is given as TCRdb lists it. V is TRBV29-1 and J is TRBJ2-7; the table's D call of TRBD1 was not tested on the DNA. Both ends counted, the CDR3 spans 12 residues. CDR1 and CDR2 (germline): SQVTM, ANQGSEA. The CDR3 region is CSVELRRGEQRI.

The CDR3: CASQGDRGQPQHF. The CDR3 nucleotides are TGTGCCAGCCAGGGGGACAGGGGGCAGCCCCAGCATTTT. The V call is TRBV19, the J call TRBJ1-5, with TRBD1 matching 11 bases. This CDR3 has 13 amino acids. J lost 7 bases, V lost 9 bases, and 5 bases had no gene match. The V gene's germline CDR1 is LNHDA and CDR2 SQIVND (reference sequence).

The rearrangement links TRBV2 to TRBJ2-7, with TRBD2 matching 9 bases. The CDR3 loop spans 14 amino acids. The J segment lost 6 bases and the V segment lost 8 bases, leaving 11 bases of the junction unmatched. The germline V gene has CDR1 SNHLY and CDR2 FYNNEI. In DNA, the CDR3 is TGTGCCAGCGTTCAAGCGGGAGGACAATTCGAGCAGTACTTC. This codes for CASVQAGGQFEQYF.

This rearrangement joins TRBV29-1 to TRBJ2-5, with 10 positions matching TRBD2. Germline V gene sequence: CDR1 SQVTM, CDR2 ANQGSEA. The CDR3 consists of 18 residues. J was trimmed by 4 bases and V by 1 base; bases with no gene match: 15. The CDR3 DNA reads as TGCAGCGTTGAAGGGTTCGGACTAGCGGAGAAGTTGGCAGAGACCCAGTACTTC. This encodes CSVEGFGLAEKLAETQYF.

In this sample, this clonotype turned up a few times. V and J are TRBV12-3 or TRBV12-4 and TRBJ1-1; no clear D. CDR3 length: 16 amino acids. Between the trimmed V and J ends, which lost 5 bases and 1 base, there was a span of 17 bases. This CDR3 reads CASSPPRRPGNTEAFF. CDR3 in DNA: TGTGCCAGCAGTCCCCCACGACGTCCAGGGAACACTGAAGCTTTCTTT.

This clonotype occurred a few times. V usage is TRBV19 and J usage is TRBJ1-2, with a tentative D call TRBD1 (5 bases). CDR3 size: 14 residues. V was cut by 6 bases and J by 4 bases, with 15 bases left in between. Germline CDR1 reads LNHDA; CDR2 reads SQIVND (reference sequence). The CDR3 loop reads CASSDTGTLYGYTF. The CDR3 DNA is TGTGCCAGTAGCGATACCGGGACCCTCTATGGCTACACCTTC.

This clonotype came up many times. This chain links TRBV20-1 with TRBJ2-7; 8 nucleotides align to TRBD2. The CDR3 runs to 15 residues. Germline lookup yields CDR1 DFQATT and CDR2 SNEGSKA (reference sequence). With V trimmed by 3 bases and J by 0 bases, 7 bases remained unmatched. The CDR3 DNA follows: TGCAGTGCTAGCGGGCTAGCGGGCATCTCCTACGAGCAGTACTTC. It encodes CSASGLAGISYEQYF.

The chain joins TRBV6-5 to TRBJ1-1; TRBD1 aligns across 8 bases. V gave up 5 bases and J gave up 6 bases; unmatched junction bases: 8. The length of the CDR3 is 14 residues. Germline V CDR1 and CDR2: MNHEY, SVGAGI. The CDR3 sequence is CASSEGQGHSEAFF. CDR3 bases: TGTGCCAGCAGTGAAGGACAGGGTCACTCTGAAGCTTTCTTT.

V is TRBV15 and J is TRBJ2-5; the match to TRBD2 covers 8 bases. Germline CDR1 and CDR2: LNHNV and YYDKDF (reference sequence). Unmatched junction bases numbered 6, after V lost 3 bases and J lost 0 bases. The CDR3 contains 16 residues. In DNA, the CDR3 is TGTGCCACCAGCAGGACAGCGGGGGTATACCAAGAGACCCAGTACTTC. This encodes CATSRTAGVYQETQYF.